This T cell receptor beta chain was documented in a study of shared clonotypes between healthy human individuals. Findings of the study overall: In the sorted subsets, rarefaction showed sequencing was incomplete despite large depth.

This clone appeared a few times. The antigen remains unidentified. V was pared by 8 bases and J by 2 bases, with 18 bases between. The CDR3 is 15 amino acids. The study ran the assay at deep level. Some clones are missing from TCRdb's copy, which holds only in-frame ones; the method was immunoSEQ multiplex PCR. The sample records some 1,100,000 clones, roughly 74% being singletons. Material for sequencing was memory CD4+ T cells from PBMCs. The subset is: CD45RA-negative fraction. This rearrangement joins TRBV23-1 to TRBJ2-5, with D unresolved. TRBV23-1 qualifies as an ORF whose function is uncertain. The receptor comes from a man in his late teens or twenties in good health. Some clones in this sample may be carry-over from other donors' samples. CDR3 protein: CASHQGPAFQETQYF. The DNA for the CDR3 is TGCGCCAGCCATCAAGGGCCTGCTTTTCAAGAGACCCAGTACTTC.